This TCR beta chain was sequenced in a study of T cells after posttransplantation cyclophosphamide. Study findings and constraints: Donor-recipient repertoire similarity was low at 1-2 months, rising over year one. Recipient CMV seropositivity and CMV reactivation strongly tracked TRB clonality. Tissue-infiltrating T cells from skin or gut overlapped little with blood T cells.

Concerning this clone: No antigen is known for it.

Here immunoSEQ multiplex PCR was the method, and the copy in TCRdb shows in-frame clones only, minus some. This sample has over a thousand clones, with more than 60% found just once. Treatment was busulfan-fludarabine conditioning, a marrow graft, and cyclophosphamide on days +3 and +4. The V and J ends lost 4 bases and 5 bases respectively, with 6 bases between them. In germline, CDR1 is MNHEY, CDR2 SVGAGI. The CDR3 extends over 12 amino acids. This TCR was sampled from a female patient aged 60 or older who received an allogeneic stem cell transplant from an unrelated donor, was CMV-positive, and had acute GVHD only. A share of the T cells may be of graft donor origin. V gene TRBV6-5 combines with J gene TRBJ1-5; no reliable D call. The input for sequencing was CD4+ T cells sorted from PBMCs, taken about 220 days after allogeneic stem cell transplant with posttransplant cyclophosphamide. The CDR3 protein is CASSSGYQPQHF. The DNA for the CDR3 is TGTGCCAGCAGTTCCGGGTATCAGCCCCAGCATTTT.